This T cell receptor beta chain was sequenced in a study of blood T cell repertoires in COVID-19. Background on the study: Whether acute or convalescent, the COVID-19 samples came from the United States, Italy and Spain.

Sequenced by immunoSEQ multiplex PCR; TCRdb stores in-frame clones only, minus some. The table records approximately 110,000 clones, about 88% of them present only once. The CDR3 sequence is 16 residues long. V was trimmed by 6 bases and J by 2 bases, leaving 19 bases between them. Germline V lookup: CDR1 SNHLY, CDR2 FYNNEI. Specimen: peripheral blood. This TCR came from a human donor in a cohort sampled during active COVID-19. The V and J genes are TRBV2 and TRBJ1-2; a possible D gene is TRBD1 (5 bases). The CDR3 loop is CASRTHDRTRNYGYTF. The CDR3 DNA follows: TGTGCCAGCAGAACCCATGACAGAACCCGAAACTATGGCTACACCTTC.